The TCR beta chain under discussion was sequenced for a study of T cells in tumors after PD-1 blockade. Study summary: Either cemiplimab 350 mg every 2 weeks or pembrolizumab 200 mg every 3 weeks was given. During anti-PD-1 treatment, some patients continued daily vismodegib 150 mg. Blood samples averaged 113,528 templates (range roughly 22,000-260,000) and under 40,000 unique clonotypes.

Note on this clone: Its specificity is unknown.

Study conclusions and caveats: Peripheral recruitment is suggested, as some novel exhausted tumor clones were in pre-treatment blood.

TCRdb keeps only in-frame clones here, not all; method: immunoSEQ multiplex PCR. The table lists 14,000 to 15,000 clones, more than 65% of them singletons. The V end was cut by 2 bases, the J end by 6 bases, with 19 bases between. The CDR3 loop spans 16 amino acids. CDR1 and CDR2 from the germline V gene are SGHDT and YYEEEE. This TCR derives from a human donor with basal cell carcinoma. Sample: PBMCs, taken after anti-PD-1 treatment. V is TRBV5-6 and J is TRBJ2-3; D is uncertain. This CDR3 reads CASSFRTSPSQDTQYF. CDR3 coding DNA: TGTGCCAGCAGCTTCCGGACCTCCCCATCCCAGGATACGCAGTATTTT.